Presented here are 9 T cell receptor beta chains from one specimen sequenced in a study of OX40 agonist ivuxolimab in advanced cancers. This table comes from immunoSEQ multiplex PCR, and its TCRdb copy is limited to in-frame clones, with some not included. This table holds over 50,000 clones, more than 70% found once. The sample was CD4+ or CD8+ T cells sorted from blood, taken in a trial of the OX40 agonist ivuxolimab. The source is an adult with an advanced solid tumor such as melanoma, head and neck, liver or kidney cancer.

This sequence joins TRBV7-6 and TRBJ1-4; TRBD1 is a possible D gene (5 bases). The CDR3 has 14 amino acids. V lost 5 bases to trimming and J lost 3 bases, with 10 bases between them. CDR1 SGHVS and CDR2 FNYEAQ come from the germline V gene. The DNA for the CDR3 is TGTGCCAGCAGCCCCCGACAGTCTAATGAAAAACTGTTTTTT. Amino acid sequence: CASSPRQSNEKLFF.

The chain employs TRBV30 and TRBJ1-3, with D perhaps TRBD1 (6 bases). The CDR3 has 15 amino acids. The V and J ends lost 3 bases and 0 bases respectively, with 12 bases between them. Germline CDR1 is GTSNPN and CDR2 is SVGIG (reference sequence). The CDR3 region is CAWSPKGGSGNTIYF. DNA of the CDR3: TGTGCCTGGAGCCCTAAGGGGGGCTCTGGAAACACCATATATTTT.

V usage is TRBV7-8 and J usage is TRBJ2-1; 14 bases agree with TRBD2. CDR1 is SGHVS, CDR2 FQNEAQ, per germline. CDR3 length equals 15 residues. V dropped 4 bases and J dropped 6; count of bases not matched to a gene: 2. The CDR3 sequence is CASSWGLAGVNEQFF. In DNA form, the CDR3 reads TGTGCCAGCAGCTGGGGACTAGCGGGAGTCAATGAGCAGTTCTTC.

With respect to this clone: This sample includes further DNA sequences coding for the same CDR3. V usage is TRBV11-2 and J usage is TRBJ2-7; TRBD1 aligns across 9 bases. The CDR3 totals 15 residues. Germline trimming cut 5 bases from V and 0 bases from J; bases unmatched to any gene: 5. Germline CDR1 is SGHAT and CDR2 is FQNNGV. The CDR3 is CASSGGTGSSYEQYF. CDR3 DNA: TGTGCCAGCAGCGGGGGGACAGGGAGCTCCTACGAGCAGTACTTC. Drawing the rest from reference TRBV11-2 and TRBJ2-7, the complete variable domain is EAGVAQSPRYKIIEKRQSVAFWCNPISGHATLYWYQQILGQGPKLLIQFQNNGVVDDSQLPKDRFSAERLKGVDSTLKIQPAKLEDSAVYLCASSGGTGSSYEQYFGPGTRLTVT.

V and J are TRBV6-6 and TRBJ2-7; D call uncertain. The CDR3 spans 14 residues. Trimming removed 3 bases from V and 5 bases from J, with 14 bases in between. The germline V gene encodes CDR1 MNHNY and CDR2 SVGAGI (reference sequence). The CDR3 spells CASSYRSSRDEQYF. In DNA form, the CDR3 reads TGTGCCAGCAGTTATAGGTCTTCTCGGGACGAGCAGTACTTC.

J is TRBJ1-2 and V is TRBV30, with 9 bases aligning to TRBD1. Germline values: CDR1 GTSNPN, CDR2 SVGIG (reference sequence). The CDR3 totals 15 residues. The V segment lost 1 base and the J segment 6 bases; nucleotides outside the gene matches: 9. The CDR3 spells CAWSGGTGQRDGYTF. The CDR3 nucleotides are TGTGCCTGGAGTGGTGGGACAGGGCAAAGGGATGGCTACACCTTC.

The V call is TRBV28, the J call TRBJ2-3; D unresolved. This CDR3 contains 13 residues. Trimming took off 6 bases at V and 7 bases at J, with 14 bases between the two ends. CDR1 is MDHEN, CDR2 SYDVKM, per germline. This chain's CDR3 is CASSLPPPNTQYF. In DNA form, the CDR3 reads TGTGCCAGCAGCCTCCCACCGCCCAATACGCAGTATTTT.

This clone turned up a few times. The CDR3 is CASQPGTGSYEQYF. The CDR3, as DNA: TGTGCCAGTCAACCCGGGACAGGGTCCTACGAGCAGTACTTC. V usage is TRBV2 and J usage is TRBJ2-7, with 9 bases that match TRBD1. The CDR3 has 14 residues. The germline V gene has CDR1 SNHLY and CDR2 FYNNEI. V trimming: 9 bases; J trimming: 1 base; junction bases outside the gene matches: 7. The full variable domain, completed using reference TRBV2 and TRBJ2-7, is EPEVTQTPSHQVTQMGQEVILRCVPISNHLYFYWYRQILGQKVEFLVSFYNNEISEKSEIFDDQFSVERPDGSNFTLKIRSTKLEDSAMYFCASQPGTGSYEQYFGPGTRLTVT.

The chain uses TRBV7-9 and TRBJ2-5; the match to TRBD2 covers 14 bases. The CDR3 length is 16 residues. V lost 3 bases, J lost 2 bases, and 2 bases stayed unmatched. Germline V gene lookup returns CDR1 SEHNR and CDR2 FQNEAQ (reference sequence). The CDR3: CASSLGLAGVQETQYF. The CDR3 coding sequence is TGTGCCAGCAGCTTGGGACTAGCGGGAGTACAAGAGACCCAGTACTTC.